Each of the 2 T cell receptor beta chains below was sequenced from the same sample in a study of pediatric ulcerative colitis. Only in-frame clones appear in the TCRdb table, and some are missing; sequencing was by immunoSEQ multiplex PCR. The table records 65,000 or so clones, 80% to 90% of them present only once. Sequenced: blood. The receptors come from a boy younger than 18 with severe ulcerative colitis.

CDR3 amino acids: CASSRRGLAGTDTQYF. DNA of the CDR3: TGTGCCAGCAGCCGACGGGGACTAGCGGGAACGGATACGCAGTATTTT. This chain joins TRBV9 and TRBJ2-3, with TRBD2 matching 13 bases. The CDR3 is 16 residues long. Germline V gene sequence: CDR1 SGDLS, CDR2 YYNGEE. The V and J ends lost 4 bases and 6 bases, in that order; junction bases with no gene match: 8.

The CDR3 region is CASSLAGLLGTEAFF. The CDR3 region has the DNA TGTGCCAGCAGCTTGGCCGGGTTGTTGGGCACTGAAGCTTTCTTT. This chain joins TRBV5-4 and TRBJ1-1; the D is unclear. The CDR3 loop spans 15 amino acids. The V gene lost 0 bases and the J gene lost 4 bases, with 13 bases spanning the gap. CDR1 is SGHNT, CDR2 YYREEE, per germline (reference sequence). Filled out from reference TRBV5-4 and TRBJ1-1, the complete variable domain reads ETGVTQSPTHLIKTRGQQVTLRCSSQSGHNTVSWYQQALGQGPQFIFQYYREEENGRGNFPPRFSGLQFPNYSSELNVNALELDDSALYLCASSLAGLLGTEAFFGQGTRLTVV.